Listed here are 13 T cell receptor beta chains from one sample, sequenced in a study of blood T cells in healthy people across ages. The second PCR ran about 6 to 12 cycles with a sample-barcoded 5' primer and J-beta primers. MiXCR, run by TCRdb on the 5' RACE reads, gives a single entry per CDR3 protein. Seen here are 750,000 or so distinct CDR3 sequences, around 25% observed once, and the top ten hold roughly 9%. These data also featured in a second study, about T cells of mothers and their children.

Material: blood. The receptors come from a boy younger than 18 in good health.

This clonotype was seen once. This chain joins TRBV25-1 and TRBJ2-5, with 7 bases lining up with TRBD2. With 4 bases clipped from V and 2 bases from J, the junction kept 7 bases outside the gene matches. Germline lookup yields CDR1 MGHDK and CDR2 SYGVNS. This CDR3 has 15 amino acids. The chain's CDR3 is CASSAGGDYQETQYF. The CDR3 DNA follows: TGTGCCAGCAGTGCTGGGGGGGATTATCAAGAGACCCAGTACTTC.

This chain joins TRBV7-8 and TRBJ2-7, with D perhaps being TRBD1 or TRBD2 (5 bases each). From germline, CDR1 is SGHVS and CDR2 FQNEAQ. V lost 1 base to trimming and J lost 4 bases, with 20 bases between them. The CDR3 runs to 17 residues. Here the CDR3 DNA reads TGTGCCAGCAGCTTAGGCCTAGGGGACCGGGTCCTATACGAGCAGTACTTC. Its protein is CASSLGLGDRVLYEQYF.

This clonotype occurred many times. This rearrangement joins TRBV10-3 to TRBJ2-3; D not certain. V was shortened by 0 bases and J by 5 bases, with 3 bases between the two germline ends. Germline CDR1 is ENHRY and CDR2 is SYGVKD. This CDR3 comprises 12 residues. CDR3 sequence (DNA): TGTGCCATCAGTGAGTCCAAAGATACGCAGTATTTT. Its translation is CAISESKDTQYF.

V is TRBV4-1 and J is TRBJ1-3; D unclear. CDR3 length: 16 amino acids. Trimming cost V 1 base and J 0 bases, with 10 bases left between them. CDR1 MGHRA and CDR2 YSYEKL come from the germline V gene. CDR3 DNA: TGCGCCAGCAGCCAAGCAGACGGATTCTCTGGAAACACCATATATTTT. Its translation is CASSQADGFSGNTIYF.

Ten or more counts support this clonotype. This rearrangement joins TRBV11-2 to TRBJ2-5; 11 bases agree with TRBD2. The V and J ends lost 1 base and 6 bases, in that order; junction bases with no gene match: 7. Germline assignment: CDR1 SGHAT and CDR2 FQNNGV. The CDR3 spans 16 residues. The CDR3: CASSLVTSGRVKTQYF. The CDR3 nucleotides read TGTGCCAGCAGCTTAGTTACTAGCGGGAGAGTCAAGACCCAGTACTTC.

V usage is TRBV5-1 and J usage is TRBJ2-5; the D is unclear. The CDR3 has 15 residues. Between the trimmed V and J ends, which lost 3 bases and 0 bases, there was a span of 12 bases. Germline V gives CDR1 SGHRS, CDR2 YFSETQ. The CDR3 reads CASSSHLGYQETQYF. The CDR3 DNA reads TGCGCCAGCAGCTCCCATCTTGGGTACCAAGAGACCCAGTACTTC. Full variable domain (rest looked up from reference TRBV5-1 and TRBJ2-5): KAGVTQTPRYLIKTRGQQVTLSCSPISGHRSVSWYQQTPGQGLQFLFEYFSETQRNKGNFPGRFSGRQFSNSRSEMNVSTLELGDSALYLCASSSHLGYQETQYFGPGTRLLVL.

The genes are TRBV3-1 and TRBJ2-2; possible D gene TRBD2, 6 bases. V was clipped by 4 bases and J by 5 bases, with 14 bases between them. The germline gives CDR1 LGHDT, CDR2 YNNKEL (reference sequence). The CDR3 loop spans 15 amino acids. The CDR3 sequence: CASSPNGAGTGELFF. The CDR3 DNA follows: TGTGCCAGCAGCCCTAACGGGGCGGGGACCGGGGAGCTGTTTTTT.

This clonotype showed up just a few times. V and J are TRBV4-2 and TRBJ2-1, with 7 bases that match TRBD2. V dropped 1 base and J dropped 8; count of bases not matched to a gene: 5. Germline CDR1 is LGHNA and CDR2 is YNFKEQ. This CDR3 has 14 residues. The CDR3 sequence: CASSQVGGPDEQFF. CDR3 nucleotides: TGTGCCAGCAGCCAAGTGGGAGGGCCTGATGAGCAGTTCTTC.

This clonotype was recorded at least ten times. The chain joins TRBV20-1 to TRBJ1-1, with D possibly being TRBD1 (6 bases). Germline loops: CDR1 DFQATT, CDR2 SNEGSKA (reference sequence). Trimming stripped 6 bases from V and 6 bases from J, with 14 bases between. There are 12 residues in the CDR3. CDR3: CSATTGKSEAFF. As DNA, the CDR3 is TGCAGTGCAACTACAGGGAAGTCTGAAGCTTTCTTT.

The chain has TRBV3-1 and TRBJ2-5, with D possibly called TRBD1 or TRBD2 (5 bases each). Germline CDR1 LGHDT, CDR2 YNNKEL (reference sequence). V was clipped by 1 base and J by 4 bases, with 13 bases between them. The CDR3 is made up of 15 amino acids. This CDR3 is CASSQGRRGAETQYF. DNA of the CDR3: TGTGCCAGCAGCCAAGGACGGAGAGGGGCAGAGACCCAGTACTTC.

The chain couples TRBV7-9 to TRBJ2-2, with D tentatively TRBD1 (6 bases). Trimming took off 5 bases at V and 7 bases at J, with 20 bases between the two ends. The CDR3 extends over 16 amino acids. Germline V lookup: CDR1 SEHNR, CDR2 FQNEAQ (reference sequence). This CDR3 reads CASSPGTQLGNGELFF. CDR3 nucleotides: TGTGCCAGCAGCCCGGGGACACAACTAGGGAACGGGGAGCTGTTTTTT.

This chain uses TRBV20-1 with TRBJ2-1; 12 nucleotides align to TRBD1. The CDR3 contains 15 residues. The germline V gene encodes CDR1 DFQATT and CDR2 SNEGSKA (reference sequence). V was pared by 3 bases and J by 9 bases, with 9 bases of the junction left unmatched. This CDR3 is CSASSYGTGGFEQFF. In DNA, the CDR3 is TGCAGTGCTAGTTCGTACGGGACAGGGGGCTTTGAGCAGTTCTTC.

This rearrangement joins TRBV29-1 to TRBJ1-2; D uncertain. Germline V gives CDR1 SQVTM, CDR2 ANQGSEA. The germline V and J ends were trimmed by 0 bases and 5 bases, with 16 bases remaining between them. The CDR3 consists of 15 residues. The chain's CDR3 is CSVEDLPGLDYGYTF. Written as DNA, the CDR3 is TGCAGCGTTGAAGATCTGCCAGGACTTGATTATGGCTACACCTTC.